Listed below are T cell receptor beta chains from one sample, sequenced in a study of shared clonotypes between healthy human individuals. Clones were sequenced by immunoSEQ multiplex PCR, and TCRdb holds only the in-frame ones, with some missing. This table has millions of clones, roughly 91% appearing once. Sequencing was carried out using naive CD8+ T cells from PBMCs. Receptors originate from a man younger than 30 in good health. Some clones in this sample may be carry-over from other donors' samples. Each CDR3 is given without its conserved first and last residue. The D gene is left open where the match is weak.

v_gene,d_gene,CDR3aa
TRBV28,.,ASTLERGNTGELF
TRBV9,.,ASNPEGTNYGYT
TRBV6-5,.,ASSPGANEKLF
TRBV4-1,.,ASSRGARTTGELF
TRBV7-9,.,ASSLATNTGELF
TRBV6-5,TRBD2,ASSYSLAEASYEQY
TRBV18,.,ASSSAGDVRLSGNTIY
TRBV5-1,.,ASSPRGRTADTQY
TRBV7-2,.,ASSWAGDGTLEDTEAF
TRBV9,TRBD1,ASSVGQVSSYEQY
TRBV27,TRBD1,ASSLIQGGTEAF
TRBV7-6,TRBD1,ASSSTGPGNTIY
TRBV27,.,ASRPSGGTEKLF
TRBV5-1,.,ASSWGPGTGNTIY
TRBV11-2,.,ASSFWPGENYGYT
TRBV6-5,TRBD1,ASSIQGDWVYGYT
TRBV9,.,ASSPYEGYNEQF
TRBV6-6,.,ASNGPNTEAF
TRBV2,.,ASSLPQGLNEKLF
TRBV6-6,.,ASSYPKEGNSYEQY
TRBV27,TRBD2,ASSSSGSSYEQY
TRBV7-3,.,ASSPTGQGGAYGYT